This T cell receptor (beta chain) was found in a study of blood T cell repertoires in COVID-19. Background on the study: Collection of acute and convalescent COVID-19 samples took place in the United States, Italy and Spain. PBMCs, B-cell-depleted T cells, or T cells were the source of the cDNA or gDNA that made up the material.

V shed 2 bases and J shed 1 base, with 9 bases lying between them. Germline loops: CDR1 MNHNY, CDR2 SVGAGI (reference sequence). CDR3 length: 15 residues. In the authors' methods: Nucleated cell number was recorded as an estimate derived from reference gene primer amplification. Profiled with immunoSEQ multiplex PCR; TCRdb holds only in-frame clones, not every one. From that table come the V and J calls and clone size; the DNA was used to work out D and trimming. The sample lists about 66,000 clones, 82% occurring once. This chain connects TRBV6-6 to TRBJ1-5, with D possibly matching TRBD1 (6 bases). The clonotype was recovered from a man aged 60 to 69 with acute or convalescent COVID-19. The sequenced sample was peripheral blood. The CDR3 bases are TGTGCCAGCAGTTACGACAGGCGCAGCAATCAGCCCCAGCATTTT. Translation: CASSYDRRSNQPQHF.